A single sample gave rise to the 18 T cell receptor beta chains below, sequenced in a study of blood T cell repertoires in COVID-19. The protocol was immunoSEQ multiplex PCR, while the TCRdb copy is restricted to in-frame clones and leaves out a portion. The sample carries about 98,000 clones, over 70% recorded once. Material: peripheral blood. The receptors originated from a woman aged 80 or over with acute or convalescent COVID-19.

This clone was counted once. CDR3 loop: CASSYGGGAETQYF. The DNA for the CDR3 is TGTGCCAGCAGTTACGGCGGGGGGGCGGAGACCCAGTACTTC. V usage is TRBV6-2 or TRBV6-3 and J usage is TRBJ2-5, with TRBD2 matching over 9 bases. The V gene's germline CDR1 is MNHEY and CDR2 SVGEGT. Trimming took 2 bases from V and 5 from J; bases not matched to a gene: 3. The CDR3 is made up of 14 amino acids.

This clone was found a few times. This sequence joins TRBV5-4 and TRBJ1-2; unclear D gene. The CDR3 runs 15 residues. The germline V gene has CDR1 SGHNT and CDR2 YYREEE (reference sequence). Trimming took off 4 bases at V and 4 bases at J, with 17 bases between the two ends. The CDR3 reads CASSPPRGISYGYTF. CDR3 DNA: TGTGCCAGCAGCCCGCCTCGGGGAATTAGCTATGGCTACACCTTC.

CDR3 region: CASSASRDRGREQYF. The CDR3, as DNA: TGTGCCAGCAGTGCCAGCCGGGACAGGGGGCGTGAGCAGTACTTC. J is TRBJ2-7 and V is TRBV27; 12 bases agree with TRBD1. Germline V lookup: CDR1 MNHEY, CDR2 SMNVEV (reference sequence). J lost 7 bases, V lost 5 bases, and 9 bases had no gene match. There are 15 residues in the CDR3.

The chain links TRBV6-6 to TRBJ1-2; perhaps TRBD1 as D (5 bases). Per the germline V gene, CDR1 is MNHNY and CDR2 is SVGAGI (reference sequence). CDR3 size: 10 residues. The V end was cut by 11 bases, the J end by 5 bases, with 9 bases between. CDR3 nucleotides: TGTGCCGCCAGGGAATATGGCTACACCTTC. Protein product: CAAREYGYTF.

J is TRBJ1-5 and V is TRBV6-2 or TRBV6-3; 7 positions match TRBD1. The CDR3 is 20 amino acids. Germline lookup yields CDR1 MNHEY and CDR2 SVGEGT. V lost 2 bases, J lost 0 bases, and 16 bases stayed unmatched. CDR3 sequence reads: CASSYPLGTAPYISNQPQHF. In nucleotides, the CDR3 is TGTGCCAGCAGTTACCCCCTGGGGACAGCTCCTTACATTAGCAATCAGCCCCAGCATTTT.

This rearrangement joins TRBV3-1 (or the pseudogene TRBV3-2) to TRBJ1-5; D uncertain. Per the germline V gene, CDR1 is LGHDT and CDR2 is YNNKEL (reference sequence). With 1 base removed from V and 6 bases from J, the gap between germline ends came to 10 bases. The CDR3 runs 14 residues. The CDR3 protein is CASSQGRGGQPQHF. The CDR3 region has the DNA TGTGCCAGCAGCCAAGGACGGGGAGGTCAGCCCCAGCATTTT.

Note on this clone: A read error may explain this, as a much larger clone is one base away. The CDR3 is CASSYSGQGSYEQYV. The DNA for the CDR3 is TGTGCCAGCAGTTACTCGGGACAGGGGTCCTACGAGCAGTACGTC. The rearrangement joins TRBV6-2 or TRBV6-3 to TRBJ2-7, with 10 bases that match TRBD1. The ends lost 0 bases at V and 1 base at J; junction bases unmatched: 0. CDR1 MNHEY and CDR2 SVGEGT come from the germline V gene. The length of the CDR3 is 15 residues.

This clone was observed many times. The chain has TRBV2 and TRBJ1-1, with 7 bases lining up with TRBD1. The junction had 3 bases not matched to a gene; V was cut back by 1 base and J by 4 bases. The germline gives CDR1 SNHLY, CDR2 FYNNEI. The CDR3 covers 14 residues. The CDR3: CASSEDRGGTEAFF. CDR3 coding DNA: TGTGCCAGCAGTGAAGACAGGGGCGGCACTGAAGCTTTCTTT. The complete variable domain, with remaining parts taken from reference TRBV2 and TRBJ1-1, reads EPEVTQTPSHQVTQMGQEVILRCVPISNHLYFYWYRQILGQKVEFLVSFYNNEISEKSEIFDDQFSVERPDGSNFTLKIRSTKLEDSAMYFCASSEDRGGTEAFFGQGTRLTVV.

This clone has a single count. The V call is TRBV9, the J call TRBJ1-3; D is uncertain. Germline V gene lookup returns CDR1 SGDLS and CDR2 YYNGEE. V lost 4 bases to trimming and J lost 3 bases, with 5 bases between them. The CDR3 is made up of 12 amino acids. The CDR3 spells CASSTSGNTIYF. DNA of the CDR3: TGTGCCAGCAGCACAAGTGGAAACACCATATATTTT.

This clone was seen only a few times. V and J are TRBV4-3 and TRBJ1-2; tentatively, D is TRBD1 (5 bases). Germline-derived CDR1 and CDR2 are LGHNA and YSLEER. CDR3 size: 15 residues. Trimming removed 0 bases from V and 2 bases from J, with 10 bases in between. CDR3 sequence reads: CASSQDGTGNYGYTF. DNA for the CDR3: TGCGCCAGCAGCCAAGACGGGACTGGGAACTATGGCTACACCTTC.

This clone was observed at least ten times. The chain combines TRBV2 with TRBJ1-1; 7 nucleotides agree with TRBD1. The V segment lost 7 bases and the J segment 4 bases; nucleotides outside the gene matches: 9. The CDR3 covers 14 residues. Germline CDR1 and CDR2: SNHLY and FYNNEI. The CDR3 spells CASTNQGGGTEAFF. Here the CDR3 DNA reads TGTGCCAGCACGAACCAGGGGGGAGGCACTGAAGCTTTCTTT.

The rearrangement links TRBV19 to TRBJ1-5; 10 bases are a match to TRBD1. Germline V gives CDR1 LNHDA, CDR2 SQIVND (reference sequence). CDR3 length: 16 amino acids. Unmatched junction bases numbered 4, after V lost 5 bases and J lost 0 bases. The CDR3 bases are TGTGCCAGTAGTGCGCGACAGGGGGCTAGCAATCAGCCCCAGCATTTT. Protein: CASSARQGASNQPQHF.

The genes are TRBV3-1 (or the pseudogene TRBV3-2) and TRBJ1-2; D uncertain. There are 14 residues in the CDR3. Trimming removed 0 bases at V and 8 bases at J, with 13 bases between. Germline V gene lookup returns CDR1 LGHDT and CDR2 YNNKEL (reference sequence). CDR3 loop: CASSQDPNSLGYTF. The CDR3 DNA sequence: TGTGCCAGCAGCCAAGATCCTAACAGCCTGGGCTACACCTTC.

This clone has only a few counts. The chain employs TRBV2 and TRBJ2-3; TRBD1 matches 8 bases. This CDR3 is 14 amino acids long. Germline CDR1 is SNHLY and CDR2 is FYNNEI. V lost 7 bases, J lost 3 bases, and 6 bases stayed unmatched. The CDR3 spells CASMAQGVTDTQYF. CDR3 coding DNA: TGTGCCAGCATGGCACAGGGGGTGACAGATACGCAGTATTTT.

The chain uses TRBV14 and TRBJ1-2; the match to TRBD1 covers 7 bases. Trimming at V came to 1 base and at J to 3 bases, leaving 5 bases not matched to a gene. Germline V CDR1 and CDR2: SGHDN, FVKESK. The CDR3 length is 15 residues. The CDR3 nucleotides read TGTGCCAGCAGCCAAGGTTACGGGACAGACTATGGCTACACCTTC. Translating gives CASSQGYGTDYGYTF.

This sequence joins TRBV28 and TRBJ1-2, with TRBD1 as a possible D gene (6 bases). This CDR3 contains 13 residues. Looked up from germline, CDR1 is MDHEN and CDR2 is SYDVKM. V was shortened by 4 bases and J by 3 bases, with 9 bases between the two germline ends. CDR3 nucleotides: TGTGCCAGCAGTTCAGGGGACCACTATGGCTACACCTTC. Its protein product is CASSSGDHYGYTF.

The rearrangement uses TRBV9 and TRBJ1-1; 7 bases line up with TRBD1. This CDR3 spans 15 amino acids. The germline V gene encodes CDR1 SGDLS and CDR2 YYNGEE. V shed 5 bases, J shed 1 base, and the junction held 8 bases outside the gene matches. CDR3 DNA: TGTGCCAGCAGTGGTACGGGACAGCCGAACACTGAAGCTTTCTTT. Protein product: CASSGTGQPNTEAFF.

The gene calls are TRBV28 and TRBJ1-4, with TRBD1 identical over 7 bases. V trimming: 2 bases; J trimming: 0 bases; junction bases outside the gene matches: 6. Per the germline V gene, CDR1 is MDHEN and CDR2 is SYDVKM. CDR3 length equals 17 residues. This CDR3 is CASSLGSGGATNEKLFF. The CDR3 DNA is TGTGCCAGCAGTTTAGGGTCAGGGGGAGCAACTAATGAAAAACTGTTTTTT.